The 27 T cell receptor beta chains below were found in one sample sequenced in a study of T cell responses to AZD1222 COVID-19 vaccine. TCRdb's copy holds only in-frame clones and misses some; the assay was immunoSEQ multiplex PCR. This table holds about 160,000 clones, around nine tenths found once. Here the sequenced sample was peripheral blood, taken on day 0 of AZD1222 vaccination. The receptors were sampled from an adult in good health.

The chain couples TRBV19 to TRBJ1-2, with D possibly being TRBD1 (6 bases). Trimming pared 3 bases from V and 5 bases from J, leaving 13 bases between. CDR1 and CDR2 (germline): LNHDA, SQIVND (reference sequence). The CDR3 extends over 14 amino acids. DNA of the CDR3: TGTGCCAGTAGTATCTTCGACAGGACATATGGCTACACCTTC. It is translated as CASSIFDRTYGYTF.

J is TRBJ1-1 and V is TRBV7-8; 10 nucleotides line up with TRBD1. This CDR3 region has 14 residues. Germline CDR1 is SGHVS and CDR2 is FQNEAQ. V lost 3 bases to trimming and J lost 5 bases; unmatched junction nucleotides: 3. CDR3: CASSFRDRGTEAFF. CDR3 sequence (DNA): TGTGCCAGCAGCTTCCGGGACAGGGGAACTGAAGCTTTCTTT.

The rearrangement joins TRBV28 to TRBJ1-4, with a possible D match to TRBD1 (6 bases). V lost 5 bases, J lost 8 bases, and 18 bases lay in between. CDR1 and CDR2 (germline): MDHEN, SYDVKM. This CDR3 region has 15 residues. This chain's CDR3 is CASSVTGMGGEKLFF. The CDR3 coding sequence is TGTGCCAGCAGTGTTACAGGGATGGGGGGGGAAAAACTGTTTTTT. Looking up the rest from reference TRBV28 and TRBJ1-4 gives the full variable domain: DVKVTQSSRYLVKRTGEKVFLECVQDMDHENMFWYRQDPGLGLRLIYFSYDVKMKEKGDIPEGYSVSREKKERFSLILESASTNQTSMYLCASSVTGMGGEKLFFGSGTQLSVL.

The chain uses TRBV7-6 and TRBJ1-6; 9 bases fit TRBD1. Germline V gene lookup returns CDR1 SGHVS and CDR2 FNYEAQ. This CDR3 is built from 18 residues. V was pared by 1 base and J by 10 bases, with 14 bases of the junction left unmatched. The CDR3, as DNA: TGTGCCAGCAGCTTAGTGGCGGCGGGACAGGGAAGATTATCACCCCTCCACTTT. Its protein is CASSLVAAGQGRLSPLHF.

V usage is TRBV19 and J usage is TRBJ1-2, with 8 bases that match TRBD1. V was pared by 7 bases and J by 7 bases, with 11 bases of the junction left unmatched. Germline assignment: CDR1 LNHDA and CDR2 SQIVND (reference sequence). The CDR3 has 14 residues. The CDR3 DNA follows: TGTGCCAGTATAGGAGAACGGACAGGGAGTGGCTACACCTTC. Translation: CASIGERTGSGYTF.

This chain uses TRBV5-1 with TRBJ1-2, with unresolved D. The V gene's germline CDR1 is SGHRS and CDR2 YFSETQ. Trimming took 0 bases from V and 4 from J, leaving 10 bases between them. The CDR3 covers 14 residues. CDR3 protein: CASSLEGPFYGYTF. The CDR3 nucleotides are TGCGCCAGCAGCTTGGAAGGCCCCTTCTATGGCTACACCTTC.

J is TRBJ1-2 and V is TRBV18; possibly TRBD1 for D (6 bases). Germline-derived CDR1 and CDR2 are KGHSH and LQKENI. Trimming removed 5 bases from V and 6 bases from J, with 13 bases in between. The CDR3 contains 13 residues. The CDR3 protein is CASSIHRQDGYTF. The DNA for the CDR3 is TGTGCCAGCTCAATTCATCGACAGGATGGCTACACCTTC.

CDR3 sequence: CASQGYNSGNTIYF. The CDR3 DNA sequence: TGTGCCAGCCAGGGCTACAACTCTGGAAACACCATATATTTT. The chain recombines TRBV7-8 with TRBJ1-3; D is perhaps TRBD1 (5 bases). The CDR3 sequence is 14 residues long. Germline CDR1 SGHVS, CDR2 FQNEAQ. Trimming cost V 8 bases and J 0 bases, with 11 bases left between them.

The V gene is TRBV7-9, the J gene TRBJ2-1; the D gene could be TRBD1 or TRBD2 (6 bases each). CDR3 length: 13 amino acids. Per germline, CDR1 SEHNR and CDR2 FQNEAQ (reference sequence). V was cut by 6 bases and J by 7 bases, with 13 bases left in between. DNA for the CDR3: TGTGCCAGCAGTAAGGGGGGACGGAATGAGCAGTTCTTC. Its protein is CASSKGGRNEQFF.

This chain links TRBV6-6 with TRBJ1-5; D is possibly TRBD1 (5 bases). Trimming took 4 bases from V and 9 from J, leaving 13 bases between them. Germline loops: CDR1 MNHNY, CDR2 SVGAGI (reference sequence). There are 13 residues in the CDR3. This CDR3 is CASSFGRDGPQHF. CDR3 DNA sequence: TGTGCCAGCAGTTTCGGCAGGGATGGGCCCCAGCATTTT.

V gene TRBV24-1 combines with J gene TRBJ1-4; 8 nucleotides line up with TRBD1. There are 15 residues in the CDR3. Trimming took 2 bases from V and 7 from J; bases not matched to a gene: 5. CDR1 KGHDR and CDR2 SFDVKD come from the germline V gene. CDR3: CATSDSQGGAEKLFF. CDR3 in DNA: TGTGCCACCAGTGATTCACAGGGGGGTGCTGAAAAACTGTTTTTT.

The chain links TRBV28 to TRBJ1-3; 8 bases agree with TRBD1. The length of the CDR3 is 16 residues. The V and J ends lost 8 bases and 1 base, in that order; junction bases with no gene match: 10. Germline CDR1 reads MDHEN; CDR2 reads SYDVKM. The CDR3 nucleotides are TGTGCCAGCGCCAACTTCAGGGGGCAATCTGGAAACACCATATATTTT. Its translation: CASANFRGQSGNTIYF.

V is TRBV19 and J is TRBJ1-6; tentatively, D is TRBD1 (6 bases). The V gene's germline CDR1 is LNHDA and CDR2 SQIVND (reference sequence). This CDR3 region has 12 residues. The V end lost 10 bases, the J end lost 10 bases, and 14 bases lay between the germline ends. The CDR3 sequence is CATGQLTSPLHF. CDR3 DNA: TGTGCCACAGGACAGCTAACGTCACCCCTCCACTTT.

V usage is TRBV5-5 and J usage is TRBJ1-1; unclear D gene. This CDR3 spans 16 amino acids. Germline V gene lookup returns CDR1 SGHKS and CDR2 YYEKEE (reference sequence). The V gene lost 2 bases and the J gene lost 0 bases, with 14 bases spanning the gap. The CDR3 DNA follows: TGTGCCAGCAGCTTTCGGACGGTATACTTGAACACTGAAGCTTTCTTT. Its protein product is CASSFRTVYLNTEAFF. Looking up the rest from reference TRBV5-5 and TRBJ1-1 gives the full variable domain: DAGVTQSPTHLIKTRGQQVTLRCSPISGHKSVSWYQQVLGQGPQFIFQYYEKEERGRGNFPDRFSARQFPNYSSELNVNALLLGDSALYLCASSFRTVYLNTEAFFGQGTRLTVV.

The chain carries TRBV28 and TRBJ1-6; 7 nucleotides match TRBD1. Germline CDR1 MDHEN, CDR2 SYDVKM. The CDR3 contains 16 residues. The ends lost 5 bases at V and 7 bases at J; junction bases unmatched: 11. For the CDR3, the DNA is TGTGCCAGCAGTCCGTTCAGGGCAGGGGGGAATTCACCCCTCCACTTT. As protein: CASSPFRAGGNSPLHF.

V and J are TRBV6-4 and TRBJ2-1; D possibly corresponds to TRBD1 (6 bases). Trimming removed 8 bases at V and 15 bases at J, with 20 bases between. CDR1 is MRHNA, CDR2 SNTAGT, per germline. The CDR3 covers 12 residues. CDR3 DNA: TGTGCCAGCCAAAGAGTCGGACAGTCCTCGTTCTTC. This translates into CASQRVGQSSFF.

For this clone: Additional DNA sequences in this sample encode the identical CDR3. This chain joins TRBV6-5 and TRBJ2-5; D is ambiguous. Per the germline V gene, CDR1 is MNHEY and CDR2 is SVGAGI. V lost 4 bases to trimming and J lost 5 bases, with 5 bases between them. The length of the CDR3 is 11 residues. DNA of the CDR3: TGTGCCAGCAGTTTGGGGGAGACCCAGTACTTC. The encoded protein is CASSLGETQYF.

This CDR3 reads CASSQTTAGYEQYF. The CDR3 DNA follows: TGTGCCAGCTCACAGACGACGGCCGGCTACGAGCAGTACTTC. This chain uses TRBV18 with TRBJ2-7; D is ambiguous. The CDR3 is 14 amino acids. V shed 4 bases and J shed 3 bases, with 13 bases lying between them. Germline values: CDR1 KGHSH, CDR2 LQKENI.

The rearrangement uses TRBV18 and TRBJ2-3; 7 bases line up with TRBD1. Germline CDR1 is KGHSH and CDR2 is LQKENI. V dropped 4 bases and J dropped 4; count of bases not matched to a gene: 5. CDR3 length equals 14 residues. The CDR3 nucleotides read TGTGCCAGCTCACAAAACAGGGGATCAGATACGCAGTATTTT. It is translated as CASSQNRGSDTQYF.

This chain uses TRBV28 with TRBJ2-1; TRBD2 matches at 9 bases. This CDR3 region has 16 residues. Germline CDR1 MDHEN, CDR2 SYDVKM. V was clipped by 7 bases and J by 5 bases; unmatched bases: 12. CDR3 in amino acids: CASKPLASGADNEQFF. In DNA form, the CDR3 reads TGTGCCAGCAAACCCCTGGCTAGCGGGGCCGACAATGAGCAGTTCTTC. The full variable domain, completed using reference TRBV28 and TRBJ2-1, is DVKVTQSSRYLVKRTGEKVFLECVQDMDHENMFWYRQDPGLGLRLIYFSYDVKMKEKGDIPEGYSVSREKKERFSLILESASTNQTSMYLCASKPLASGADNEQFFGPGTRLTVL.

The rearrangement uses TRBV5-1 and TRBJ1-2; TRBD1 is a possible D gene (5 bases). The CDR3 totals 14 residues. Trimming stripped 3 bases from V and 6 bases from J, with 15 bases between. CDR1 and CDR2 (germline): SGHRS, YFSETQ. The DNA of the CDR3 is TGCGCCAGCAGCTCTGGACAATTCGCCGATGGCTACACCTTC. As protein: CASSSGQFADGYTF.

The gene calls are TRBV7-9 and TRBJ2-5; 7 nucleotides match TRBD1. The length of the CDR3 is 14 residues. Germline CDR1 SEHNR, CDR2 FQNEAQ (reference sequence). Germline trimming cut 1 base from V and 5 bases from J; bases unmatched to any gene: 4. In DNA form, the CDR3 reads TGTGCCAGCAGCTTAGGACAGGGTTCGGAGACCCAGTACTTC. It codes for CASSLGQGSETQYF. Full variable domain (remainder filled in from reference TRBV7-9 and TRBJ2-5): DTGVSQNPRHKITKRGQNVTFRCDPISEHNRLYWYRQTLGQGPEFLTYFQNEAQLEKSRLLSDRFSAERPKGSFSTLEIQRTEQGDSAMYLCASSLGQGSETQYFGPGTRLLVL.

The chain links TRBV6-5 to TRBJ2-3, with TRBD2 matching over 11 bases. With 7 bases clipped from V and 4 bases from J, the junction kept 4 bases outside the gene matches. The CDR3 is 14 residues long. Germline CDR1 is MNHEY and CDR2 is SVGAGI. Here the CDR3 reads CASTTSGGADTQYF. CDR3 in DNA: TGTGCCAGCACTACTAGCGGGGGTGCAGATACGCAGTATTTT.

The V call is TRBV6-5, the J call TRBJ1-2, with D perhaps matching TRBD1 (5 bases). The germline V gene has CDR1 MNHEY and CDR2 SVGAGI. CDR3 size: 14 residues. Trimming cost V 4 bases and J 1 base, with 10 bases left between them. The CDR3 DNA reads TGTGCCAGCAGTTTGGGGGTGATTAACTATGGCTACACCTTC. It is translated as CASSLGVINYGYTF.

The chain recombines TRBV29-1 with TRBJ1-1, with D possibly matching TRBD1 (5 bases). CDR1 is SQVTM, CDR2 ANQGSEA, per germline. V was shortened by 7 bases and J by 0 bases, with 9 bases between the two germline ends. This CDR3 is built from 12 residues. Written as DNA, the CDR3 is TGCAGCGGGGGGGGAGTGAACACTGAAGCTTTCTTT. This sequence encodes CSGGGVNTEAFF.

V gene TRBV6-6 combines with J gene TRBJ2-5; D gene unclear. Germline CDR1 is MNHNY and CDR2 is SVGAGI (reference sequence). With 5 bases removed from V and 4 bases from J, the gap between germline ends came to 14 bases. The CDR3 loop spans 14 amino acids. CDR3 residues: CASSLGGTVETQYF. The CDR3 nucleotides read TGTGCCAGCAGTCTTGGTGGCACGGTAGAGACCCAGTACTTC.

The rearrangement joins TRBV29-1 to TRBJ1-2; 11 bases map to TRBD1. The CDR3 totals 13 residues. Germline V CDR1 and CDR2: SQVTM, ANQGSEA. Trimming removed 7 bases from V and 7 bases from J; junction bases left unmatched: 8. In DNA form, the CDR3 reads TGCAGCGCTGGACAGGGGGCCGGTGGTGGCTACACCTTC. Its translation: CSAGQGAGGGYTF.